What follows describes a single T cell receptor (beta chain). Its binding antigen is unknown. Base qualities are not provided; no much larger clone lies one nucleotide away. The data stem from a study of blood T cell repertoires in COVID-19 (dated by TCRdb to between 2020 and 2021). For the study in its entirety: Samples from collaborators originated in the United States, Italy and Spain and spanned both the acute and convalescent phases of COVID-19. Sample metadata almost always included a de-identified subject ID, COVID-19 status, age in years and sex. The repertoires were made available in a free public database intended to serve as a resource for research on the immune response to SARS-CoV-2. Samples were obtained from the ongoing ImmuneRACE study (first 160 participants) and from roughly 1,300 subjects provided by 6 global collaborators. Where available, HLA class I and class II types were taken from metadata supplied by the sample provider and were not determined by assay-based typing. The material from the prospective study consisted of cDNA or gDNA derived from T cells, B-cell-depleted T cells, or PBMCs. Deeply sampled blood TCRbeta repertoires from subjects exposed to, actively infected with, or recovered from COVID-19 were included in the dataset.

The research as a whole found: How much clinical and demographic metadata was included differed by source and by participant, and the metadata was provided uncurated.

The CDR3 goes from the cysteine to the phenylalanine over 12 residues. Only the CDR3 part of the read is kept: 36 bases, read in frame from the first base. V gives up 3 bases and J gives up 3 bases, and the segment between their germline ends measures 9 bases. Taken from the germline V gene (reference sequence), the CDR1 and CDR2 loops are GTSNPN and SVGIG. Participants in the prospective study were enrolled through a virtual design, were aged 18 to 89 years, and lived in roughly 25 United States geographic areas. In the prospective study, participants were assigned to cohorts based on the clinical history participants reported in a screening survey and a study questionnaire. ImmuneRACE Cohort 3 recovered participants were defined by two consecutive negative NP/OP PCR tests, healthcare professional clearance, or symptom resolution. Mobile phlebotomists in the prospective study collected whole blood, serum and a nasopharyngeal or oropharyngeal swab from every participant. Participants in the prospective study had the option to provide additional blood draws and questionnaires over an approximately 2-month period. Before DNA extraction, prospective study blood samples were shipped either frozen or at room temperature.

The immunoSEQ Assay, a bias-controlled multiplex PCR, was used to amplify TCRbeta CDR3 regions from genomic DNA. On the study's bioinformatics: The number of nucleated cells in each sample was estimated by amplification of reference gene primers within the assay. Sequence reads were collapsed and filtered to measure the absolute abundance of every unique TCRbeta CDR3 rearrangement. For each sample, productive Simpson clonality was calculated as the square root of Simpson's diversity index across productive rearrangements. Here the immuneACCESS table is served through TCRdb, limited to in-frame sequences with V and J called. Missing clones are a known gap in these copies; in checked studies unresolved V genes cover under half, and the rest lacks a known reason. V, J and clone size are those of that table, while D and trimming were read from the DNA. The sample table lists some 180,000 clones, approximately 85% of them with a count of one. 6.2% of the sample goes to the ten largest clones.

This clonotype was obtained from a man aged 35 to 55 who had recovered from COVID-19. Recombination joined TRBV30 with TRBJ2-7; the D gene cannot be resolved reliably. Sequenced: PBMCs or T cells enriched from blood (not recorded which). The CDR3 is CAWSIQDYEQYF. The DNA sequence follows: TGTGCCTGGAGCATTCAGGACTACGAGCAGTACTTC.